Listed here is a single TCR beta chain. These data come from a study of shared clonotypes between healthy human individuals. Nashville, Tennessee was home to all donors, who were Caucasian adults. V lost 3 bases and J lost 4, with 6 bases in between. CDR3 length equals 12 residues. Germline-derived CDR1 and CDR2 are MDHEN and SYDVKM. The table came from immunoSEQ multiplex PCR; TCRdb's copy has only in-frame clones and leaves some out. The repertoire holds 950,000 to 1,100,000 clones, with 75% to 85% as singletons. The chain recombines TRBV28 with TRBJ2-5; tentative D call: TRBD1 (5 bases). The receptor comes from a man between 18 and 29 years old in good health. Some clones in this sample may be carry-over from other donors' samples. Sequences were obtained from memory CD4+ T cells from PBMCs. The subset here: CD45RA-negative fraction. CDR3 loop: CASSFQGETQYF. CDR3 nucleotide sequence: TGTGCCAGCAGTTTCCAGGGAGAGACCCAGTACTTC.